This entry describes one T cell receptor beta chain. Its cognate antigen is unknown. Given a much more abundant clone one base away, this may be a read error. The data originate from a study of T-cell reconstitution after alpha-beta-depleted transplantation in children. Points from the study as a whole: T-cell counts and diversity at one year post-transplant came mainly from newly produced T cells. Expanded graft clones numbering several hundred reportedly gave rise to alpha-beta T cells about two months after transplant. Recipient T cells and thymic progenitors that survived were the source of the high TCRbeta diversity seen at day 60 in some patients.

It was with unique molecular identifiers that the TCRbeta library was prepared. In TCRdb, the PCR reads were re-called with MiXCR into one record per CDR3 protein. The profile shows around 300,000 distinct CDR3 sequences, roughly 10% of them singletons. The clonotype comes from a male patient between 2 and 15 years old who had a stem cell transplant for chronic granulomatous disease, so the T cells may come from the graft donor. Here the sequenced sample was peripheral blood, taken 180 days after TCRalphabeta/CD19-depleted stem cell transplant.

The CDR3 loop reads CASARRGGYEQYF. CDR3 in DNA: TGCGCCAGCGCCAGACGGGGAGGCTACGAGCAGTACTTC. The rearrangement uses TRBV23-1 and TRBJ2-7, with D possibly matching TRBD2 (6 bases). TRBV23-1 is assigned to the ORF class and has an uncertain function. CDR3 length equals 13 residues. V was cut by 8 bases and J by 3 bases, with 14 bases left in between.